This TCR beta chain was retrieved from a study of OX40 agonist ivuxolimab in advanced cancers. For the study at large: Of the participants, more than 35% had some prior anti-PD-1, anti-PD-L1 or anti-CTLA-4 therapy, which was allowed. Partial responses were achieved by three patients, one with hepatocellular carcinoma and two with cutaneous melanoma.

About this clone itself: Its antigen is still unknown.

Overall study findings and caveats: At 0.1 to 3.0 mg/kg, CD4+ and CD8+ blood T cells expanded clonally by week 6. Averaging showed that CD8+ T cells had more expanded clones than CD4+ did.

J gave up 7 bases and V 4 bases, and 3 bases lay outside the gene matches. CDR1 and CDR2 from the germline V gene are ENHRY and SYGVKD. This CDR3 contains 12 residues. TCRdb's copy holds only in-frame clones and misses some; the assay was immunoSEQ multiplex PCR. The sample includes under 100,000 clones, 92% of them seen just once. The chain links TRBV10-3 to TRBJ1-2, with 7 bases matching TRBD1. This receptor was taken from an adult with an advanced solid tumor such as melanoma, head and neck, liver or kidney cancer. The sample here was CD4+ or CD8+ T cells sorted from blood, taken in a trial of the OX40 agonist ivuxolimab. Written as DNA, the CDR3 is TGTGCCATCAGTGGACAGGGAATTGGCTACACCTTC. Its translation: CAISGQGIGYTF.